Below are 3 T cell receptor beta chains sequenced from a single sample in a study of PD-L1 blockade in urothelial cancer. TCRdb's copy holds only in-frame clones and misses some; the assay was immunoSEQ multiplex PCR. The data contain 35,000 or so clones, over 70% of them seen just once; the ten biggest clones take up about a sixth. Described time point: pretreatment peripheral blood. The sequencing here drew on PBMCs, taken around atezolizumab (anti-PD-L1) treatment. The source is a man aged 60-69 years with urothelial cancer.

The V gene is TRBV27, the J gene TRBJ2-1; the match to TRBD1 covers 11 bases. Germline V lookup: CDR1 MNHEY, CDR2 SMNVEV (reference sequence). This CDR3 is built from 14 residues. The V and J ends lost 6 bases and 2 bases, in that order; junction bases with no gene match: 0. CDR3 loop: CASRGQGAYNEQFF. In DNA form, the CDR3 reads TGTGCCAGCAGGGGACAGGGGGCCTACAATGAGCAGTTCTTC.

This sequence joins TRBV5-4 and TRBJ2-6, with 10 positions matching TRBD1. This CDR3 region has 17 residues. Germline V gives CDR1 SGHNT, CDR2 YYREEE (reference sequence). V lost 4 bases to trimming and J lost 2 bases; unmatched junction nucleotides: 6. The CDR3 loop reads CASSIGTGEPGANVLTF. CDR3 DNA sequence: TGTGCCAGCAGCATAGGGACAGGGGAACCTGGGGCCAACGTCCTGACTTTC.

This chain joins TRBV27 and TRBJ1-5; D is ambiguous. The CDR3 totals 14 residues. V shed 3 bases and J shed 0 bases, with 6 bases lying between them. Per the germline V gene, CDR1 is MNHEY and CDR2 is SMNVEV (reference sequence). CDR3 sequence reads: CASSFSSSNQPQHF. CDR3 nucleotides: TGTGCCAGCAGTTTCAGTTCTAGCAATCAGCCCCAGCATTTT.